Presented here are 3 T cell receptor beta chains from one specimen sequenced in a study of cytomegalovirus exposure and HLA in healthy donors. PCR employed 60 Vbeta and 13 Jbeta primers. The protocol was immunoSEQ multiplex PCR, while the TCRdb copy is restricted to in-frame clones and leaves out a portion. In the table there are under 200,000 clones, roughly 70% of which are singletons. Sequenced: PBMCs. All receptors come from a woman younger than 45 in good health and CMV-seronegative.

V usage is TRBV29-1 and J usage is TRBJ1-2; tentatively, D is TRBD1 (6 bases). Trimming took off 6 bases at V and 8 bases at J, with 16 bases between the two ends. The CDR3 has 12 amino acids. The germline V gene has CDR1 SQVTM and CDR2 ANQGSEA. The CDR3 coding sequence is TGCAGCGTAGAAAGGGACACTCGAGGCTACACCTTC. It encodes CSVERDTRGYTF.

This rearrangement joins TRBV5-6 to TRBJ2-6; tentative D call: TRBD1 (6 bases). Trimming left V 3 bases short and J 3 bases short, with 19 bases between. The CDR3 runs to 18 residues. Germline V CDR1 and CDR2: SGHDT, YYEEEE. The CDR3 bases are TGTGCCAGCAGCTGGCCGGGACACCCAACGGGTGGGGCCAACGTCCTGACTTTC. Amino acid sequence: CASSWPGHPTGGANVLTF.

V is TRBV4-3 and J is TRBJ2-1, with a possible D match to TRBD2 (5 bases). Germline-derived CDR1 and CDR2 are LGHNA and YSLEER. CDR3 length: 16 residues. Trimming cost V 0 bases and J 5 bases, with 14 bases left between them. CDR3 coding DNA: TGCGCCAGCAGCCAAGATCGATGGCTAGCCCACAATGAGCAGTTCTTC. This translates into CASSQDRWLAHNEQFF.